The 23 T cell receptor beta chains reported below all come from one sample, sequenced in a study of T cells in Graves' hyperthyroidism and ophthalmopathy. It was RNA transcripts that yielded the amplified TCR beta CDR3 regions. Primed by the HTBI set, a first-round RT-PCR was run on the TCR CDR3. TCRdb fed the multiplex PCR reads into MiXCR, producing one record per CDR3 protein. This table holds about 280,000 distinct CDR3 sequences, about 25% found once. Sequenced input: blood. Source of these receptors: a man aged 35 to 55 with Graves' hyperthyroidism that later progressed to Graves' ophthalmopathy.

V and J are TRBV7-2 and TRBJ1-1; unclear D gene. This CDR3 region has 14 residues. V gave up 7 bases and J gave up 0 bases, with 12 bases separating them. Germline V CDR1 and CDR2: SGHTA, FQGNSA. The CDR3 DNA reads TGTGCCAGCACGCCCGAACCGATGAACACTGAAGCTTTCTTT. This translates into CASTPEPMNTEAFF.

The chain joins TRBV6-1 to TRBJ1-1; maybe TRBD1 (6 bases). The CDR3 consists of 13 residues. Germline V lookup: CDR1 MNHNS, CDR2 SASEGT. V was shortened by 5 bases and J by 6 bases, with 13 bases between the two germline ends. The CDR3 here is CASSPQGKAEAFF. Here the CDR3 DNA reads TGTGCCAGCAGTCCACAGGGAAAGGCTGAAGCTTTCTTT.

This clonotype was counted a few times. This chain uses TRBV27 with TRBJ1-2; perhaps TRBD1 as D (5 bases). The V gene's germline CDR1 is MNHEY and CDR2 SMNVEV (reference sequence). V gave up 6 bases and J gave up 12 bases, with 26 bases separating them. This CDR3 is 15 amino acids long. The CDR3 loop is CASSQSPGLLWWHTF. The CDR3, as DNA: TGTGCCAGCAGCCAATCCCCGGGACTGCTTTGGTGGCACACCTTC.

This clonotype has a count of ten or more. This chain uses TRBV27 with TRBJ2-7; 14 nucleotides match TRBD2. This CDR3 region has 13 residues. The ends lost 5 bases at V and 7 bases at J; junction bases unmatched: 1. Germline CDR1 and CDR2: MNHEY and SMNVEV (reference sequence). CDR3 DNA sequence: TGTGCCAGCAGTCGGACTAGCGGGGGGGAGCAGTACTTC. This encodes CASSRTSGGEQYF.

The DNA for the CDR3 is TGTGCCAGCAGTCCTCGACAGGGGCCGTTGAACACTGAAGCTTTCTTT. Its protein is CASSPRQGPLNTEAFF. The chain uses TRBV6-2 or TRBV6-3 and TRBJ1-1; 8 bases match TRBD1. The V segment lost 5 bases and the J segment 0 bases; nucleotides outside the gene matches: 8. The CDR3 spans 16 residues. Germline loops: CDR1 MNHEY, CDR2 SVGEGT.

The chain is built from TRBV6-1 and TRBJ1-1; D is unclear. Germline V gives CDR1 MNHNS, CDR2 SASEGT. The CDR3 is made up of 16 amino acids. Trimming stripped 5 bases from V and 6 bases from J, with 22 bases between. CDR3 DNA sequence: TGTGCCAGCAGTTTAGCGCGCCCCAGCCCTACATCTGAAGCTTTCTTT. This encodes CASSLARPSPTSEAFF.

This clonotype has at least ten counts. This chain uses TRBV20-1 with TRBJ1-2, with no clear D. The CDR3 has 8 amino acids. Germline V gene lookup returns CDR1 DFQATT and CDR2 SNEGSKA (reference sequence). The CDR3 DNA is TGCAGCCCCCCCGGCTACACCTTC. Its translation: CSPPGYTF.

The gene calls are TRBV6-1 and TRBJ2-5, with 7 nucleotides matching TRBD2. This CDR3 spans 13 amino acids. V lost 8 bases to trimming and J lost 1 base; unmatched junction nucleotides: 4. Germline V gene lookup returns CDR1 MNHNS and CDR2 SASEGT. CDR3 nucleotide sequence: TGTGCCAGCGAACGGGGGGTCCAAGAGACCCAGTACTTC. It translates to CASERGVQETQYF.

This clonotype was seen at least ten times. The chain couples TRBV2 to TRBJ2-3; 10 bases match TRBD2. V lost 6 bases and J lost 4; bases outside the gene matches: 10. This CDR3 comprises 16 residues. The germline CDR1 and CDR2 sequences are SNHLY and FYNNEI. CDR3 bases: TGTGCCAGCAGAGCTCCTAGCGGGAGTCCGGCAGATACGCAGTATTTT. Its translation: CASRAPSGSPADTQYF.

The rearrangement uses TRBV7-8 and TRBJ2-2; no definite D call. The ends were cut back, 3 bases at V and 5 bases at J, with 10 bases in the middle. The CDR3 is made up of 14 amino acids. Germline assignment: CDR1 SGHVS and CDR2 FQNEAQ. CDR3 sequence: CASSFNWVTGELFF. The CDR3 coding sequence is TGTGCCAGCAGCTTCAACTGGGTAACCGGGGAGCTGTTTTTT.

The sample holds many counts of this clonotype. This chain links TRBV4-1 with TRBJ2-7; 11 bases match TRBD2. Germline CDR1 reads MGHRA; CDR2 reads YSYEKL. With V trimmed by 1 base and J by 4 bases, 9 bases remained unmatched. The CDR3 extends over 17 amino acids. The CDR3 bases are TGCGCCAGCAGCCAAGCGCCTTCTAGCGGGAGGCCATACGAGCAGTACTTC. It encodes CASSQAPSSGRPYEQYF.

This clonotype was counted ten times or more. The rearrangement links TRBV7-3 to TRBJ2-3, with D unresolved. CDR3 length: 13 amino acids. CDR1 is SGHTA, CDR2 FQGTGA, per germline. V was pared by 2 bases and J by 2 bases, with 5 bases between. CDR3 loop: CASSLPPTDTQYF. CDR3 nucleotides: TGTGCCAGCAGCTTACCCCCCACAGATACGCAGTATTTT. Looking up the rest from reference TRBV7-3 and TRBJ2-3 gives the full variable domain: GAGVSQTPSNKVTEKGKYVELRCDPISGHTALYWYRQSLGQGPEFLIYFQGTGAADDSGLPNDRFFAVRPEGSVSTLKIQRTERGDSAVYLCASSLPPTDTQYFGPGTRLTVL.

This clonotype occurred many times. The chain recombines TRBV11-2 with TRBJ2-2; D gene uncertain. Between the trimmed V and J ends, which lost 2 bases and 6 bases, there was a span of 4 bases. The CDR3 runs to 12 residues. The germline V gene has CDR1 SGHAT and CDR2 FQNNGV. The CDR3 sequence: CASSLQPGELFF. CDR3 sequence (DNA): TGTGCCAGCAGCTTACAACCCGGGGAGCTGTTTTTT.

This rearrangement joins TRBV28 to TRBJ1-1; a weak D match, TRBD1 (6 bases). Germline V gene lookup returns CDR1 MDHEN and CDR2 SYDVKM. The CDR3 is 12 amino acids. The germline V and J ends were trimmed by 7 bases and 4 bases, with 10 bases remaining between them. CDR3 DNA: TGTGCCAGCACCGGGACATCCACTGAAGCTTTCTTT. Translating gives CASTGTSTEAFF. Complete variable domain (other parts from reference TRBV28 and TRBJ1-1): DVKVTQSSRYLVKRTGEKVFLECVQDMDHENMFWYRQDPGLGLRLIYFSYDVKMKEKGDIPEGYSVSREKKERFSLILESASTNQTSMYLCASTGTSTEAFFGQGTRLTVV.

The chain is built from TRBV15 and TRBJ1-2; D not certain. V lost 1 base to trimming and J lost 0 bases, with 6 bases between them. This CDR3 is built from 14 residues. From germline, CDR1 is LNHNV and CDR2 YYDKDF (reference sequence). CDR3 coding DNA: TGTGCCACCAGCAGAGTGGAAGCTAACTATGGCTACACCTTC. Translation: CATSRVEANYGYTF.

The gene calls are TRBV5-1 and TRBJ1-1; no firm D call. Trimming pared 0 bases from V and 6 bases from J, leaving 12 bases between. Germline V gives CDR1 SGHRS, CDR2 YFSETQ. The CDR3 has 14 residues. CDR3 residues: CASSLDREKAEAFF. In DNA form, the CDR3 reads TGCGCCAGCAGCTTGGACAGAGAAAAGGCTGAAGCTTTCTTT.

This clonotype showed up many times. CDR3 in amino acids: CASSVHPRGCEQYF. The CDR3 bases are TGTGCCAGCAGCGTACACCCCCGGGGATGCGAGCAGTACTTC. V usage is TRBV7-6 and J usage is TRBJ2-7; tentatively, D is TRBD2 (5 bases). Trimming took 5 bases from V and 6 from J, leaving 17 bases between them. Germline V gives CDR1 SGHVS, CDR2 FNYEAQ. CDR3 length: 14 residues.

The genes are TRBV6-2 or TRBV6-3 and TRBJ2-7; 11 positions agree with TRBD2. Germline assignment: CDR1 MNHEY and CDR2 SVGEGT. The V gene end was trimmed by 6 bases and the J gene end by 5 bases; junction bases not matched to a gene: 21. The CDR3 is made up of 19 amino acids. In nucleotides, the CDR3 is TGTGCCAGCAGACCTCCGGGACAGGGCCTACTAGCGGGAGACGACGAGCAGTACTTC. Residues: CASRPPGQGLLAGDDEQYF.

Many counts were recorded for this clonotype. This chain uses TRBV18 with TRBJ1-1; D might be TRBD1 (5 bases). Trimming shortened V by 0 bases and J by 4 bases, and 9 bases separated the two germline ends. This CDR3 comprises 14 residues. Looked up from germline, CDR1 is KGHSH and CDR2 is LQKENI. In DNA form, the CDR3 reads TGTGCCAGCTCACCACCAGACAGAATCACTGAAGCTTTCTTT. Translating gives CASSPPDRITEAFF.

This clonotype came up many times. The chain recombines TRBV6-5 with TRBJ2-7; tentative D call: TRBD1 (5 bases). CDR1 MNHEY and CDR2 SVGAGI come from the germline V gene. The CDR3 extends over 14 amino acids. Trimming took 8 bases from V and 2 from J, leaving 16 bases between them. In DNA, the CDR3 is TGTGCCAGCTCGGACACGACAGAGACCTACGAGCAGTACTTC. This gives the protein CASSDTTETYEQYF.

This clonotype has ten or more counts. The chain is built from TRBV20-1 and TRBJ2-7, with 7 bases identical to TRBD2. After removal of 4 bases from V and 5 bases from J, the junction contained 14 bases not matched to a gene. The germline gives CDR1 DFQATT, CDR2 SNEGSKA (reference sequence). This CDR3 has 15 amino acids. The CDR3 nucleotides are TGCAGTGCTAAAAAAACTAGCGAACGGGGCAACGAGCAGTACTTC. Protein: CSAKKTSERGNEQYF.

This clonotype was detected ten times or more. The chain recombines TRBV3-1 with TRBJ2-5; D is ambiguous. CDR1 is LGHDT and CDR2 is YNNKEL in the germline V gene (reference sequence). The CDR3 is made up of 15 amino acids. V lost 0 bases and J 5 bases, leaving 13 bases between the germline ends. DNA for the CDR3: TGTGCCAGCAGCCAAGATATACCGGCTGTGGAGACCCAGTACTTC. It translates to CASSQDIPAVETQYF.

This clonotype was recorded many times. The chain combines TRBV9 with TRBJ2-7; D gene ambiguous. Per germline, CDR1 SGDLS and CDR2 YYNGEE. This CDR3 contains 16 residues. Trimming pared 4 bases from V and 0 bases from J, leaving 17 bases between. CDR3 DNA: TGTGCCAGCAGCCCCCCATCAACGGCGAGCTCCTACGAGCAGTACTTC. It yields the protein CASSPPSTASSYEQYF.